The present TCR beta chain was sequenced within a study of T cell repertoires in cytomegalovirus infection. Study-wide context: Recently identified HLA-C-restricted CMV epitopes were used, and well-studied HLA-B-restricted CMV epitopes were used as well. It can be stated that public TCR beta signatures indicated CMV infection as well as a matching HLA type. The study's findings and limits: Cumulative frequency of public TCR beta families picked out carriers of CMV plus the relevant HLA. HLA-C-restricted CMV clonotypes gave the most frequent clonotype in two of eight donors.

TCRdb passed the reads through MiXCR, listing each CDR3 protein once. The profile shows approximately 120,000 distinct CDR3 sequences, 29% of them singletons. This clonotype was seen a handful of times. Its antigen is not identified. V lost 3 bases, J lost 1 base, and 12 bases lay in between. Germline V gives CDR1 SEHNR, CDR2 FQNEAQ (reference sequence). The CDR3 extends over 15 amino acids. The clonotype originates from a human donor in good health (CMV status not recorded). Some clones in this sample may be carry-over from other donors' samples. Sequenced here: CD8+ T cells from cultured PBMCs, sampled from culture after CMV antigen stimulation. The rearrangement links TRBV7-9 to TRBJ1-2, with D maybe TRBD1 (5 bases). CDR3 in DNA: TGTGCCAGCAGCTTTAGGGACGACGTTAACTATGGCTACACCTTC. This gives the protein CASSFRDDVNYGYTF. The whole variable domain, remainder taken from reference TRBV7-9 and TRBJ1-2, is DTGVSQNPRHKITKRGQNVTFRCDPISEHNRLYWYRQTLGQGPEFLTYFQNEAQLEKSRLLSDRFSAERPKGSFSTLEIQRTEQGDSAMYLCASSFRDDVNYGYTFGSGTRLTVV.